These 5 T cell receptor beta chains share one sample of origin, sequenced in a study of control samples from healthy donors and cancer patients. Assay: immunoSEQ multiplex PCR; the TCRdb copy retains only in-frame clones and omits some. The sample shows around 150,000 clones, around 90% of them seen only once. Sequencing was performed on blood. The source is a man aged 30-40 years in good health.

J is TRBJ2-2 and V is TRBV6-5, with TRBD2 matching over 12 bases. Germline V gene sequence: CDR1 MNHEY, CDR2 SVGAGI. V was pared by 11 bases and J by 7 bases, with 11 bases of the junction left unmatched. CDR3 size: 15 residues. The CDR3 region has the DNA TGTGCCGGCTGCCTAGCGGGGGGGCCCCACGGGGAGCTGTTTTTT. This sequence encodes CAGCLAGGPHGELFF.

The chain couples TRBV4-2 to TRBJ2-7; tentative D call: TRBD2 (6 bases). Deletions cut 2 bases from V and 10 bases from J, with 18 bases between. CDR3 size: 14 residues. Germline values: CDR1 LGHNA, CDR2 YNFKEQ. The CDR3 region is CASSQMPPTSLQYF. CDR3 coding DNA: TGTGCCAGCAGCCAAATGCCCCCGACTAGTCTCCAGTACTTC.

This clone was detected once. The CDR3 DNA is TGTGCCAGCAGCCTATACCCCGGGACCGTATACAATGAGCAGTTCTTC. Residues: CASSLYPGTVYNEQFF. J is TRBJ2-1 and V is TRBV7-3; D could derive from TRBD1 or TRBD2 (5 bases each). V dropped 5 bases and J dropped 4 bases, with 18 bases sitting between them. CDR1 is SGHTA, CDR2 FQGTGA, per germline. The CDR3 spans 16 residues.

This chain links TRBV5-6 with TRBJ2-1; TRBD2 agrees at 12 bases. Trimming took 0 bases from V and 9 from J; bases not matched to a gene: 7. The CDR3 is 16 residues long. From germline, CDR1 is SGHDT and CDR2 YYEEEE. Here the CDR3 reads CASSLVSSGGVSEQFF. The DNA of the CDR3 is TGTGCCAGCAGCTTGGTCTCTAGCGGGGGGGTCAGTGAGCAGTTCTTC. Supplemented by reference TRBV5-6 and TRBJ2-1, the full variable domain reads DAGVTQSPTHLIKTRGQQVTLRCSPKSGHDTVSWYQQALGQGPQFIFQYYEEEERQRGNFPDRFSGHQFPNYSSELNVNALLLGDSALYLCASSLVSSGGVSEQFFGPGTRLTVL.

This clone was recorded only once. This sequence joins TRBV5-1 and TRBJ2-7; TRBD2 aligns across 10 bases. The CDR3 extends over 16 amino acids. V lost 3 bases and J lost 0; bases outside the gene matches: 6. Germline V gives CDR1 SGHRS, CDR2 YFSETQ. The CDR3 here is CASSSGSSGGSYEQYF. CDR3 nucleotides: TGCGCCAGCAGCTCCGGATCTAGCGGGGGCTCCTACGAGCAGTACTTC.